Following are 10 T cell receptor beta chains from one sample sequenced in a study of cytomegalovirus exposure and HLA in healthy donors. The PCR employed 60 Vbeta primers together with 13 Jbeta primers. Measured with immunoSEQ multiplex PCR; TCRdb has only the in-frame clones, and not every one. The sample yields more than 95,000 clones, around 60% seen once. Sequenced material: PBMCs. These receptors all stem from a woman in her forties in good health and CMV-seropositive.

The chain is built from TRBV27 and TRBJ2-5; D is unclear. Trimming shortened V by 6 bases and J by 3 bases, and 17 bases separated the two germline ends. Germline values: CDR1 MNHEY, CDR2 SMNVEV (reference sequence). The CDR3 has 15 residues. Here the CDR3 DNA reads TGTGCCAGCAGCTCCCTTGTTCGAGAGGAAGAGACCCAGTACTTC. Translation: CASSSLVREEETQYF.

The V and J genes are TRBV11-2 and TRBJ2-7; TRBD1 agrees at 7 bases. The CDR3 consists of 14 residues. With V trimmed by 3 bases and J by 2 bases, 4 bases remained unmatched. From germline, CDR1 is SGHAT and CDR2 FQNNGV. This CDR3 reads CASSFHRGAYEQYF. CDR3 sequence (DNA): TGTGCCAGCAGCTTCCACAGGGGTGCCTACGAGCAGTACTTC.

The rearrangement joins TRBV27 to TRBJ2-7; D not resolved. V lost 6 bases to trimming and J lost 3 bases, with 18 bases between them. The CDR3 sequence is 15 residues long. Looked up from germline, CDR1 is MNHEY and CDR2 is SMNVEV (reference sequence). The CDR3 protein is CASSPQALRGYEQYF. CDR3 DNA sequence: TGTGCCAGCAGCCCTCAGGCCCTGCGTGGCTACGAGCAGTACTTC.

The J gene is TRBJ2-1, the V gene TRBV5-1; D unresolved. The CDR3 has 13 residues. Germline V lookup: CDR1 SGHRS, CDR2 YFSETQ. Trimming stripped 5 bases from V and 3 bases from J, with 9 bases between. The DNA for the CDR3 is TGCGCCAGCAGTATTGGCAGCTACAATGAGCAGTTCTTC. Translation: CASSIGSYNEQFF.

V and J are TRBV4-1 and TRBJ1-2; the D is unclear. The CDR3 loop spans 15 amino acids. Trimming took 1 base from V and 6 from J, leaving 15 bases between them. Germline-derived CDR1 and CDR2 are MGHRA and YSYEKL. The CDR3 bases are TGCGCCAGCAGCCAAGCTGATTGGAGCAGTAATGGCTACACCTTC. This encodes CASSQADWSSNGYTF.

This chain uses TRBV27 with TRBJ2-1, with D uncertain. The V gene lost 2 bases and the J gene lost 5 bases, with 7 bases spanning the gap. CDR1 and CDR2 (germline): MNHEY, SMNVEV (reference sequence). CDR3 length: 13 amino acids. The CDR3 bases are TGTGCCAGCAGTTTAGGAGCAAACAATGAGCAGTTCTTC. The encoded protein is CASSLGANNEQFF.

The V call is TRBV18, the J call TRBJ1-1, with D possibly TRBD1 on 6 matching bases. This CDR3 has 13 residues. Germline V gives CDR1 KGHSH, CDR2 LQKENI. V lost 6 bases and J lost 6, with 14 bases in between. Here the CDR3 reads CASSLRGIPEAFF. As DNA, the CDR3 is TGTGCCAGCTCGCTCAGGGGCATCCCTGAAGCTTTCTTT.

V gene TRBV27 combines with J gene TRBJ2-3; 10 bases map to TRBD2. After removal of 3 bases from V and 4 bases from J, the junction contained 7 bases not matched to a gene. The length of the CDR3 is 16 residues. Germline V gene data show CDR1 as MNHEY and CDR2 as SMNVEV (reference sequence). Here the CDR3 DNA reads TGTGCCAGCAGTTTCTATAAGCGGGAGGGCCCAGATACGCAGTATTTT. Translated, it gives CASSFYKREGPDTQYF.

V and J are TRBV6-5 and TRBJ1-1; no clear D gene. The CDR3 contains 11 residues. Germline assignment: CDR1 MNHEY and CDR2 SVGAGI. V lost 6 bases and J 6 bases, leaving 8 bases between the germline ends. The CDR3 nucleotides read TGTGCCAGCAGAGGAAGCGCTGAAGCTTTCTTT. This gives the protein CASRGSAEAFF.

This chain links TRBV7-2 with TRBJ2-1, with a possible D match to TRBD2 (6 bases). Trimming took off 1 base at V and 7 bases at J, with 11 bases between the two ends. The CDR3 spans 14 residues. The germline V gene has CDR1 SGHTA and CDR2 FQGNSA. CDR3 sequence: CASSLDPGRNEQFF. The CDR3 nucleotides read TGTGCCAGCAGCTTAGATCCAGGGAGGAATGAGCAGTTCTTC.